This T cell receptor beta chain was found in a study of T cell changes during pregnancy in multiple sclerosis. Germline V gene data show CDR1 as SEHNR and CDR2 as FQNEAQ (reference sequence). The V gene end was trimmed by 3 bases and the J gene end by 5 bases; junction bases not matched to a gene: 7. This CDR3 is built from 14 residues. Clones were read by immunoSEQ multiplex PCR, and TCRdb kept only the in-frame ones, dropping some. The data show 90,000 to 95,000 clones, about 94% seen once. This material consisted of peripheral blood, taken in the third trimester of pregnancy. The chain employs TRBV7-9 and TRBJ2-7; 7 nucleotides line up with TRBD1. This TCR was recovered from a female donor with multiple sclerosis, enrolled in a pregnancy study. This CDR3 reads CASSLLTGDNEQYF. CDR3 DNA: TGTGCCAGCAGCTTGCTTACAGGGGATAACGAGCAGTACTTC.